This TCR beta chain was found in a study of immune heterogeneity within non-small cell lung tumors. Overall study findings and caveats: Clonotypes of T-cell receptor beta found at high frequency were largely distinct between individual patients.

TCR beta CDR3 was amplified by multiplex PCR, first round nine to eleven cycles, 32 V and 13 J primers. TCRdb reanalysed the multiplex PCR reads using MiXCR and keeps one entry per CDR3 protein. The sample includes roughly 20,000 distinct CDR3 sequences, around 28% seen only once; the top ten take about 4.5%. To note about this clonotype: Antigen unknown.

CDR1 is LNHDA, CDR2 SQIVND, per germline (reference sequence). This CDR3 has 13 amino acids. The ends were cut back, 0 bases at V and 5 bases at J, with 7 bases in the middle. Genomic DNA from bulk tumor acted as the template, and 600 ng was loaded per sample. From each primary tumor, several far-apart biopsies were obtained during surgery. With untreated, newly diagnosed non-small cell lung cancer, the patients went on to undergo curative surgery. The clonotype was recovered from a man in his forties or fifties with non-small cell lung cancer. The J gene is TRBJ1-2, the V gene TRBV19; D is ambiguous. Source material: lung tumor tissue. CDR3 bases: TGTGCCAGTAGTATAGAAGGCGGATATGGCTACACCTTC. It yields the protein CASSIEGGYGYTF.